This TCR beta chain comes out of a study of blood T cell repertoires in COVID-19. Data came from immunoSEQ multiplex PCR; TCRdb stores just in-frame clones and leaves some out. The table has about 210,000 clones, approximately 78% seen once; the top ten hold 12%. Trimming took 2 bases from V and 4 from J; bases not matched to a gene: 4. Germline CDR1 reads ENHRY; CDR2 reads SYGVKD. The CDR3 spans 14 residues. The rearrangement uses TRBV10-3 and TRBJ1-1, with 7 positions matching TRBD1. The TCR sequence derives from a woman aged 40 to 49 with acute or convalescent COVID-19. Sequenced sample: peripheral blood. CDR3 sequence (DNA): TGTGCCATCAGTGAGCGACAGGGTCTCACTGAAGCTTTCTTT. It translates to CAISERQGLTEAFF.